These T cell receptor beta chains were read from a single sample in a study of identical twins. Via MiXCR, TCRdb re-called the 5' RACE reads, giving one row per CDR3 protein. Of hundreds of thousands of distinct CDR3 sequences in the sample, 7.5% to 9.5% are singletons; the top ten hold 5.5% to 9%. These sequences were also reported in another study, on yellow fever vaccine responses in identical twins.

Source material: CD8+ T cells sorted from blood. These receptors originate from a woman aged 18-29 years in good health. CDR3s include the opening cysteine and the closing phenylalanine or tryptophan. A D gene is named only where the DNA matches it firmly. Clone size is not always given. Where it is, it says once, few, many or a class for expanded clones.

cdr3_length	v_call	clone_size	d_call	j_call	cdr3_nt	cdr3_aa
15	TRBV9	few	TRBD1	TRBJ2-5	TGTGCCAGCAGCCGCTGGACAGGGGAGCAGGAGACCCAGTACTTC	CASSRWTGEQETQYF
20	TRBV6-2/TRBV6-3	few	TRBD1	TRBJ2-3	TGTGCCAGCAGTCACCATCGTTCAAACCAACAGGGGTCTAGCACAGATACGCAGTATTTT	CASSHHRSNQQGSSTDTQYF
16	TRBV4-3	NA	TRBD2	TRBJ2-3	TGCGCCAGCAGCCAAGGTCTAGCGGAGATCACAGATACGCAGTATTTT	CASSQGLAEITDTQYF
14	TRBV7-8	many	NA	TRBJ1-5	TGTGCCAGCAGCAAAGGACTGGGCAATCAGCCCCAGCATTTT	CASSKGLGNQPQHF
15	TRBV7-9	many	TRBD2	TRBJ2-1	TGTGCCAGCAGGGGACTAGCGGGAGACATGAATGAGCAGTTCTTC	CASRGLAGDMNEQFF
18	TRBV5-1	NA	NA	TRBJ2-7	TGCGCCAGCAGCTTACCACTCGGCGGGGGCGCGGGATCCTACGAGCAGTACTTC	CASSLPLGGGAGSYEQYF
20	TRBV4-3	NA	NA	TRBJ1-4	TGCGCCAGCAGCCAAGACCCCGAGTTAGGGGCAGGCGTTTCGGGTGAAAAACTGTTTTTT	CASSQDPELGAGVSGEKLFF
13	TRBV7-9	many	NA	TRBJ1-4	TGTGCCAGCAGCTTAGCTTTAAATGAAAAACTGTTTTTT	CASSLALNEKLFF
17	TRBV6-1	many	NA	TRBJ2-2	TGTGCCAGCACCCCCTCCCGGAGCGCGGGGAACACCGGGGAGCTGTTTTTT	CASTPSRSAGNTGELFF
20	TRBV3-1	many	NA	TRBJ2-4	TGTGCCAGCAGCCAAGATGCCCCATGGTGGTCCCATCTAGCCAAAAACATTCAGTACTTC	CASSQDAPWWSHLAKNIQYF
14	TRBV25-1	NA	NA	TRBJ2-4	TGTGCCAGCAGTGATGGTAGGGCTGATCACATTCAGTACTTC	CASSDGRADHIQYF
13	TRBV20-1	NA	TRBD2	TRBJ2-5	TGCAGTGCTAGGGAGGGACTAGCGGGGACCCAGTACTTC	CSAREGLAGTQYF
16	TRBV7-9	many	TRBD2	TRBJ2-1	TGTGCCAGCAGCCCCCAGACTAGCGGGAGTCGTGATGAGCAGTTCTTC	CASSPQTSGSRDEQFF
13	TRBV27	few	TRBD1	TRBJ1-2	TGTGCCAGCAGTCCCCGGGGACAGTATGGCTACACCTTC	CASSPRGQYGYTF
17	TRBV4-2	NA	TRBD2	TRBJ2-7	TGTGCCAGCAGCCCGGGACTAGCGGGGGGCTCCTTAAGGGAGCAGTACTTC	CASSPGLAGGSLREQYF
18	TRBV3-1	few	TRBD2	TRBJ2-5	TGTGCCAGCAGCCAAGAAATGAGGAGCGGGGCGCCTCAAGAGACCCAGTACTTC	CASSQEMRSGAPQETQYF
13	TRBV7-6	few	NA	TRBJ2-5	TGTGCCAGCAGCGAACAGATTAAAGAGACCCAGTACTTC	CASSEQIKETQYF
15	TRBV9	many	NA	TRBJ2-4	TGTGCCAGCAGCGTAGACGGACGGACCAAAAACATTCAGTACTTC	CASSVDGRTKNIQYF
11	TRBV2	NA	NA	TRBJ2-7	TGTGCCAGCAGTGAGTCCCTGGAGCAGTACTTC	CASSESLEQYF
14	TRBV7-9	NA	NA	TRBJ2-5	TGTGCCAGCAGCAGGCGACAGGTGGAAGAGACCCAGTACTTC	CASSRRQVEETQYF
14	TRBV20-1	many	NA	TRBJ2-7	TGCAGTGCCAAGGATGGACAAAGTACCTACGAGCAGTACTTC	CSAKDGQSTYEQYF
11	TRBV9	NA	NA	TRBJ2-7	TGTGCCAGCAGCTATGGAGCCGAGCAGTACTTC	CASSYGAEQYF
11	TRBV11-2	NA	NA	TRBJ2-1	TGTGCCAGCATCCAGCTCGGGGGCGCGTTCTTC	CASIQLGGAFF
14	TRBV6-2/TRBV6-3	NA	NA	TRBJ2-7	TGTGCCAGCAGTTACTCGTGGGGATCCTACGAGCAGTACTTC	CASSYSWGSYEQYF
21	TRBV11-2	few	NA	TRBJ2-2	TGTGCCAGCAGCTTAGAACTATTCAAGGTCGTTGGGGTACCTAGCGCCGGGGAGCTGTTTTTT	CASSLELFKVVGVPSAGELFF
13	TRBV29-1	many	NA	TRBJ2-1	TGCAGCGTTGATACCCGGTGGGGCAATGAGCAGTTCTTC	CSVDTRWGNEQFF
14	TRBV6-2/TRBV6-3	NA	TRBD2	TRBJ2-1	TGTGCCAGCAGTGGCCTAGCGGGAGACCGAGAGCAGTTCTTC	CASSGLAGDREQFF
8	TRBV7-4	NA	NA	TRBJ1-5	TGTGCCAGCAGCTACCTCCATTTT	CASSYLHF
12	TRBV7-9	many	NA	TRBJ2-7	TGTGCCAGCAGCGAGCCCGGGGGATGGCAGTACTTC	CASSEPGGWQYF
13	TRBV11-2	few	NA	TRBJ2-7	TGTGCCAGCAGTCCGATCGCCGGCGGCGAGCAGTACTTC	CASSPIAGGEQYF
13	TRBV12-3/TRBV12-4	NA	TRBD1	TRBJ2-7	TGTGCCAGCAGGTCACGGACAGGATACGAGCAGTACTTC	CASRSRTGYEQYF
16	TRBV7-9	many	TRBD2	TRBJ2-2	TGTGCCAGCAGCTTAGGCCTAGCGGTGCACACCGGGGAGCTGTTTTTT	CASSLGLAVHTGELFF
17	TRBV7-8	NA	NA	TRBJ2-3	TGTGCCAGCAGTAGATTTTCGGCGGGACGGGGCACAGATACGCAGTATTTT	CASSRFSAGRGTDTQYF
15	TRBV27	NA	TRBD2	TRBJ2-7	TGTGCCAGCAGACCGGGACTAGCGGGGCCCTACGAGCAGTACTTC	CASRPGLAGPYEQYF
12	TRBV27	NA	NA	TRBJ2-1	TGTGCCAGCAGTAACCTCTACAATGAGCAGTTCTTC	CASSNLYNEQFF
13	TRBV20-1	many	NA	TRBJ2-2	TGCAGTGCTAGAGATCAGCTCACCGGGGAGCTGTTTTTT	CSARDQLTGELFF
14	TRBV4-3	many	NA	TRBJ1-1	TGCGCCAGCAGCCCCGATACGTCACGCACTGAAGCTTTCTTT	CASSPDTSRTEAFF
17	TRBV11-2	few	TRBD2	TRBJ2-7	TGTGCCAGCAGCCCTGGGACTAGCGGGGTGAGCTCCTACGAGCAGTACTTC	CASSPGTSGVSSYEQYF
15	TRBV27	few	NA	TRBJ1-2	TGTGCCAGCAGTACAAGGACAGTTACCAACTATGGCTACACCTTC	CASSTRTVTNYGYTF
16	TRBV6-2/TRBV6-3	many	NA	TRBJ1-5	TGTGCCAGCAGTTACTTGGGGCCGGCTAGCAATCAGCCCCAGCATTTT	CASSYLGPASNQPQHF
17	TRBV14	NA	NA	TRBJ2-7	TGTGCCAGCAGCCAAACTGTTCTCGGAAGGAGCTCCTACGAGCAGTACTTC	CASSQTVLGRSSYEQYF
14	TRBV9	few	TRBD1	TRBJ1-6	TGTGCCAGCAGCGCGGGACAGGATTATTCACCCCTCCACTTT	CASSAGQDYSPLHF
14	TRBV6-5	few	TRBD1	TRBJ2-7	TGTGCCAGCAGTTACGGTAGGGACAGCTACGAGCAGTACTTC	CASSYGRDSYEQYF
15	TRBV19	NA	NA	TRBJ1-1	TGTGCCAGTAGTCCCACTATACTTATGAACACTGAAGCTTTCTTT	CASSPTILMNTEAFF
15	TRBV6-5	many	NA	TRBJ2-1	TGTGCCAGCAGTTTTGGGCCCAGCTCCTACAATGAGCAGTTCTTC	CASSFGPSSYNEQFF
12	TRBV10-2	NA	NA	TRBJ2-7	TGCGCCAGCATGGCAGGCACCTACGAGCAGTACTTC	CASMAGTYEQYF
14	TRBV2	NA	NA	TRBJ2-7	TGTGCCAGCAGCGTAACAGGGTATGACTACGAGCAGTACTTC	CASSVTGYDYEQYF
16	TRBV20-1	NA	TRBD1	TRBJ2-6	TGCAGTGCTACGGACAGGGCTGGATCTGGGGCCAACGTCCTGACTTTC	CSATDRAGSGANVLTF
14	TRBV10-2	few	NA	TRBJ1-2	TGCGCCAGCAGTGATCGTTGGGCAGGGGAGGGCTACACCTTC	CASSDRWAGEGYTF
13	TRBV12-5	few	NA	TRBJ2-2	TGTGCTAGTGGAGAAGGGGGCACCGGGGAGCTGTTTTTT	CASGEGGTGELFF